The 16 T cell receptor beta chains below come from one sample, sequenced in a study of identifying expanded T cells in peripheral blood. Measured with immunoSEQ multiplex PCR; TCRdb has only the in-frame clones, and not every one. The data contain some 97,000 clones, approximately 88% of them singletons. The sequencing input was blood. The source of these receptors is a person between 18 and 70 years old in good health.

This sequence joins TRBV5-1 and TRBJ1-1; the match to TRBD1 covers 7 bases. Germline V gives CDR1 SGHRS, CDR2 YFSETQ. This CDR3 has 14 residues. J gave up 0 bases and V 7 bases, and 6 bases lay outside the gene matches. The CDR3 spells CASRTGGMNTEAFF. The CDR3, as DNA: TGCGCCAGCCGGACAGGAGGGATGAACACTGAAGCTTTCTTT. The full variable domain, in which reference TRBV5-1 and TRBJ1-1 provide the parts outside the CDR3, is KAGVTQTPRYLIKTRGQQVTLSCSPISGHRSVSWYQQTPGQGLQFLFEYFSETQRNKGNFPGRFSGRQFSNSRSEMNVSTLELGDSALYLCASRTGGMNTEAFFGQGTRLTVV.

This clone has a handful of counts. The chain employs TRBV4-2 and TRBJ2-3; 11 bases fit TRBD1. V trimming: 1 base; J trimming: 6 bases; junction bases outside the gene matches: 6. This CDR3 region has 16 residues. From germline, CDR1 is LGHNA and CDR2 YNFKEQ. CDR3 bases: TGTGCCAGCAGCCAAGGGACAGGGGGCGCGAGGGATACGCAGTATTTT. Translated: CASSQGTGGARDTQYF.

DNA of the CDR3: TGCGCCAGCAGCTTGCCTAGTCAGAAGACCCAGTACTTC. Amino acids: CASSLPSQKTQYF. The chain joins TRBV5-1 to TRBJ2-5; D gene unclear. The CDR3 consists of 13 residues. From germline, CDR1 is SGHRS and CDR2 YFSETQ. Trimming shortened V by 1 base and J by 6 bases, and 10 bases separated the two germline ends. The entire variable domain, with the rest obtained from reference TRBV5-1 and TRBJ2-5, is as follows: KAGVTQTPRYLIKTRGQQVTLSCSPISGHRSVSWYQQTPGQGLQFLFEYFSETQRNKGNFPGRFSGRQFSNSRSEMNVSTLELGDSALYLCASSLPSQKTQYFGPGTRLLVL.

The chain uses TRBV19 and TRBJ1-6; D is unresolved. Germline CDR1 LNHDA, CDR2 SQIVND (reference sequence). V was clipped by 4 bases and J by 6 bases, with 7 bases between them. This CDR3 spans 13 amino acids. The CDR3 reads CASSRRINSPLHF. The CDR3 region has the DNA TGTGCCAGTAGTAGACGGATTAATTCACCCCTCCACTTT.

The chain carries TRBV19 and TRBJ1-2; possible D gene TRBD1, 5 bases. V was shortened by 3 bases and J by 7 bases, with 15 bases between the two germline ends. CDR1 is LNHDA and CDR2 is SQIVND in the germline V gene (reference sequence). The CDR3 sequence is 14 residues long. The CDR3 sequence is CASSIPRDAGGYTF. In DNA form, the CDR3 reads TGTGCCAGTAGTATCCCCCGGGACGCCGGTGGCTACACCTTC. Full variable domain (missing parts from reference TRBV19 and TRBJ1-2): DGGITQSPKYLFRKEGQNVTLSCEQNLNHDAMYWYRQDPGQGLRLIYYSQIVNDFQKGDIAEGYSVSREKKESFPLTVTSAQKNPTAFYLCASSIPRDAGGYTFGSGTRLTVV.

V gene TRBV6-1 combines with J gene TRBJ1-2; 7 bases agree with TRBD1. The CDR3 is 14 amino acids. Germline loops: CDR1 MNHNS, CDR2 SASEGT. V was clipped by 5 bases and J by 8 bases; unmatched bases: 11. The CDR3 is CASSTDRASGGYTF. The DNA of the CDR3 is TGTGCCAGCAGTACCGACAGGGCATCTGGGGGCTACACCTTC.

This chain joins TRBV6-1 and TRBJ1-5; TRBD1 matches at 8 bases. This CDR3 comprises 15 residues. V dropped 5 bases and J dropped 4; count of bases not matched to a gene: 7. The V gene's germline CDR1 is MNHNS and CDR2 SASEGT. This CDR3 is CASSPGQAGNQPQHF. DNA of the CDR3: TGTGCCAGCAGTCCGGGACAGGCGGGTAATCAGCCCCAGCATTTT.

This rearrangement joins TRBV7-3 to TRBJ1-2; TRBD1 is a possible D gene (5 bases). This CDR3 has 13 residues. Deletions cut 5 bases from V and 3 bases from J, with 10 bases between. Germline lookup yields CDR1 SGHTA and CDR2 FQGTGA. In DNA form, the CDR3 reads TGTGCCAGCAGCCCGGGGACTGACTATGGCTACACCTTC. This encodes CASSPGTDYGYTF.

V gene TRBV14 combines with J gene TRBJ1-6, with 10 positions matching TRBD1. Germline V gene sequence: CDR1 SGHDN, CDR2 FVKESK. J gave up 7 bases and V 1 base, and 16 bases lay outside the gene matches. This CDR3 contains 20 residues. In DNA form, the CDR3 reads TGTGCCAGCAGCCAAGTTGGGGGGACAGGGGCCTTTATTCAAAATTCACCCCTCCACTTT. Translation: CASSQVGGTGAFIQNSPLHF.

The chain joins TRBV19 to TRBJ1-1, with 7 bases that match TRBD1. The CDR3 contains 13 residues. The V segment lost 9 bases and the J segment 0 bases; nucleotides outside the gene matches: 4. Germline V gives CDR1 LNHDA, CDR2 SQIVND (reference sequence). The CDR3 sequence is CASETGLNTEAFF. The CDR3 coding sequence is TGTGCCAGCGAGACAGGGCTGAACACTGAAGCTTTCTTT.

The genes are TRBV5-5 and TRBJ2-7; possibly TRBD1 or TRBD2 for D (5 bases each). The CDR3 sequence is 15 residues long. Per germline, CDR1 SGHKS and CDR2 YYEKEE (reference sequence). Trimming took 0 bases from V and 2 from J, leaving 12 bases between them. The CDR3 DNA reads TGTGCCAGCAGCTTGGGGGCCGGGGACGCCTACGAGCAGTACTTC. It translates to CASSLGAGDAYEQYF.

The V gene is TRBV27, the J gene TRBJ1-5; 8 positions match TRBD1. The CDR3 has 14 residues. CDR1 is MNHEY, CDR2 SMNVEV, per germline (reference sequence). V lost 5 bases and J lost 7; bases outside the gene matches: 7. CDR3 DNA: TGTGCCAGCAGTCGGACGACAGGGGTCCAGCCCCAGCATTTT. Its translation is CASSRTTGVQPQHF.

This chain uses TRBV19 with TRBJ2-7; D remains ambiguous. Deletions cut 2 bases from V and 1 base from J, with 12 bases between. CDR1 and CDR2 (germline): LNHDA, SQIVND (reference sequence). The CDR3 runs to 15 residues. The DNA for the CDR3 is TGTGCCAGTAGTATAAAGGCAGGCGATTCCTACGAGCAGTACTTC. Amino acid sequence: CASSIKAGDSYEQYF.

The CDR3 spells CASSPLVASGRDLYNEQFF. The DNA for the CDR3 is TGTGCCAGCAGCCCCCTAGTAGCTAGCGGGAGAGATCTCTACAATGAGCAGTTCTTC. The V call is TRBV13, the J call TRBJ2-1, with 10 bases aligning to TRBD2. The V segment lost 5 bases and the J segment 3 bases; nucleotides outside the gene matches: 16. The CDR3 length is 19 residues. Germline V lookup: CDR1 PRHDT, CDR2 FYEKMQ (reference sequence). The full variable domain, with the rest looked up from reference TRBV13 and TRBJ2-1, is AAGVIQSPRHLIKEKRETATLKCYPIPRHDTVYWYQQGPGQDPQFLISFYEKMQSDKGSIPDRFSAQQFSDYHSELNMSSLELGDSALYFCASSPLVASGRDLYNEQFFGPGTRLTVL.

The J gene is TRBJ1-2, the V gene TRBV2, with D hard to call. Germline V CDR1 and CDR2: SNHLY, FYNNEI. The CDR3 has 12 amino acids. V lost 6 bases and J lost 2, with 7 bases in between. CDR3 sequence: CASRRRNYGYTF. The DNA for the CDR3 is TGTGCCAGCAGGCGACGGAACTATGGCTACACCTTC. Using reference TRBV2 and TRBJ1-2 for the parts outside the CDR3, the full variable domain is EPEVTQTPSHQVTQMGQEVILRCVPISNHLYFYWYRQILGQKVEFLVSFYNNEISEKSEIFDDQFSVERPDGSNFTLKIRSTKLEDSAMYFCASRRRNYGYTFGSGTRLTVV.

The chain joins TRBV30 to TRBJ1-5; D call uncertain. V lost 2 bases and J lost 5, with 10 bases in between. This CDR3 contains 13 residues. Germline V gene data show CDR1 as GTSNPN and CDR2 as SVGIG (reference sequence). The DNA for the CDR3 is TGTGCCTGGAGTTGGGTTGGGGATCAGCCCCAGCATTTT. Its protein is CAWSWVGDQPQHF.